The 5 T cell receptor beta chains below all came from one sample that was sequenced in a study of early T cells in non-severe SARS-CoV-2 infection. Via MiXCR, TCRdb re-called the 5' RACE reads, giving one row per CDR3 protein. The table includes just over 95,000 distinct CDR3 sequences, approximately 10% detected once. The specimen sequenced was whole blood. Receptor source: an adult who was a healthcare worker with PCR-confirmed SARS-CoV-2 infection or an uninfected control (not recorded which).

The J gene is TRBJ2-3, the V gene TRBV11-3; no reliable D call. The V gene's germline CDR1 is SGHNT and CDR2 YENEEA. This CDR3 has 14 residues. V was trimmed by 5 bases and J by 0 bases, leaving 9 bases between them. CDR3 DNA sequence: TGTGCCAGCAGCCCCGGACCAAGCACAGATACGCAGTATTTT. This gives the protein CASSPGPSTDTQYF.

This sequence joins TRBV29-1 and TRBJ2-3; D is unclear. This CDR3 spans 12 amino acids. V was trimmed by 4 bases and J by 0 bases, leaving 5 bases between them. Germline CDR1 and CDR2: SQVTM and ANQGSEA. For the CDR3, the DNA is TGCAGCGTTGGCGTTAGCACAGATACGCAGTATTTT. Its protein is CSVGVSTDTQYF.

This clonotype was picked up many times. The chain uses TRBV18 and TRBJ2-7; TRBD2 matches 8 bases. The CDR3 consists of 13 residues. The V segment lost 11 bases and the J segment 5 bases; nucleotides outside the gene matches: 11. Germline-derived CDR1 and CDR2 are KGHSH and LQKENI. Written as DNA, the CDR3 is TGTGCCGGAGGACGGGAGGGCCATGACGAGCAGTACTTC. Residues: CAGGREGHDEQYF.

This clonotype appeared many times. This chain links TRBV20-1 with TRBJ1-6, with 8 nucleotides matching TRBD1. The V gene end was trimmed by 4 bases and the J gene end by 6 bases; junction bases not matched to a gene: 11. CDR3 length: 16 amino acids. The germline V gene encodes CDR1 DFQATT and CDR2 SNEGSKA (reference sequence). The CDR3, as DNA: TGCAGTGCTAAGGGGATTTCGACAGGGGCTAATTCACCCCTCCACTTT. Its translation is CSAKGISTGANSPLHF.

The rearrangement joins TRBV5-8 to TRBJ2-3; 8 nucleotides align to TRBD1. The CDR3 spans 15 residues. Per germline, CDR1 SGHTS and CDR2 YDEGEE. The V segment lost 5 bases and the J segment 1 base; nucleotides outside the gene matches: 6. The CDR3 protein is CASREQGVGTDTQYF. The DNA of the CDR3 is TGTGCCAGCAGAGAACAGGGGGTAGGCACAGATACGCAGTATTTT.